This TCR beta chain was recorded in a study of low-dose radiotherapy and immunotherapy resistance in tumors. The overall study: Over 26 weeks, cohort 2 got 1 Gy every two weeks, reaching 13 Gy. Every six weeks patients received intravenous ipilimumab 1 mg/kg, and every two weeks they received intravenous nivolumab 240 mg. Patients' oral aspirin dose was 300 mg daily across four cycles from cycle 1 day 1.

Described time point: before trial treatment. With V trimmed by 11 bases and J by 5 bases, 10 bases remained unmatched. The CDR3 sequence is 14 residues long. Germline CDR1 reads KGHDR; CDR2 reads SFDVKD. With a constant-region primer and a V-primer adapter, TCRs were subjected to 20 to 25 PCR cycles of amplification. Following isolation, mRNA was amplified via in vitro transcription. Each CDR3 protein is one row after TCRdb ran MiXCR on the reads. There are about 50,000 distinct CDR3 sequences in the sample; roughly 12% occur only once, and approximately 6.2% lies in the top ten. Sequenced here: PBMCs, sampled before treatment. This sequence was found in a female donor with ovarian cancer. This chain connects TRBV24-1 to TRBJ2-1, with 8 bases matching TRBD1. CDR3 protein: CANLGDRIHNEQFF. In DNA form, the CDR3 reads TGTGCCAATTTGGGGGACAGGATACACAATGAGCAGTTCTTC.